The present entry profiles one TCR beta chain with its context. The record originates from a study of blood T cell repertoires in COVID-19. Study as a whole: Acute and convalescent COVID-19 specimens originated in the United States, Italy and Spain.

Profiled with immunoSEQ multiplex PCR; TCRdb holds only in-frame clones, not every one. Of more than 85,000 clones in the sample, roughly 90% were seen once. The CDR3 runs to 13 residues. With V trimmed by 4 bases and J by 2 bases, 2 bases remained unmatched. From germline, CDR1 is MNHEY and CDR2 SMNVEV (reference sequence). The origin of this receptor is a woman between 45 and 65 years old with COVID-19, enrolled during active disease. Sequencing was done on a sample of peripheral blood. This chain joins TRBV27 and TRBJ2-7; TRBD2 aligns across 7 bases. For the CDR3, the DNA is TGTGCCAGCAGTTGGGAGGGCGCCTACGAGCAGTACTTC. This gives the protein CASSWEGAYEQYF.